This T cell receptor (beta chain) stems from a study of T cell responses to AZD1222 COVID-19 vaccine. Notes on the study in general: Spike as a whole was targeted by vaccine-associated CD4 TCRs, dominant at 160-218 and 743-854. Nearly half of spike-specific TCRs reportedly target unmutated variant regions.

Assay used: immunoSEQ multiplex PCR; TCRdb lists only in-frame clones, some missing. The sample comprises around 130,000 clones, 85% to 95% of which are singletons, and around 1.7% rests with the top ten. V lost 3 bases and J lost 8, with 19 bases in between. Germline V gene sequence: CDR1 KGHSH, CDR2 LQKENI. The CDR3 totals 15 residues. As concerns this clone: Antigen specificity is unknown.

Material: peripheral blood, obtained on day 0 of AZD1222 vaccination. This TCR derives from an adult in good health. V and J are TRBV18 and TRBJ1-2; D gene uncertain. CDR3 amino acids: CASSPVEWSGGGYTF. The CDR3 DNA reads TGTGCCAGCTCACCCGTTGAGTGGTCGGGTGGGGGCTACACCTTC.